The present TCR beta chain was sequenced within a study of response to subunit inactivated influenza vaccine. Regarding the study as a whole: Each seasonal influenza vaccination, the authors suggested, recruits few new T cells.

CDR3 size: 13 residues. The V end was cut by 5 bases, the J end by 16 bases, with 21 bases between. In germline, CDR1 is SGHTA, CDR2 FQGNSA. Each CDR3 protein gets one entry after TCRdb re-called the RT-PCR reads with MiXCR. The sample lists fewer than 350,000 distinct CDR3 sequences; about a fifth were seen once. This clonotype was picked up many times. The antigen remains undetermined. This material consisted of PBMCs from blood, taken 21 months after vaccination. The receptor comes from a man between 50 and 70 years old who received an inactivated influenza vaccine. The rearrangement joins TRBV7-2 to TRBJ1-3, with D perhaps matching TRBD1 (5 bases). CDR3 DNA sequence: TGTGCCAGCAGCGGGATGCGAGTTGGGGCTCCGTATTTT. It is translated as CASSGMRVGAPYF.